The present TCR beta chain was sequenced within a study of blood T cells in healthy people across ages. General study findings and limits: Diversity estimates from one million T cells were considered underestimates. Changes seen in expanded clonotypes were possibly confounded by donor CMV status left unknown.

It was with a sample-barcoded 5' primer and a J-beta primer mix that a second PCR of about 6 to 12 cycles was run. Each single sample gave us at least 2.5 million CDR3-containing paired-end reads. TCRdb re-derived calls from the 5' RACE reads in MiXCR, one entry per CDR3 protein. The data hold 1.5 million to 2 million distinct CDR3 sequences, with 28% observed a single time. Germline V CDR1 and CDR2: SEHNR, FQNEAQ (reference sequence). This CDR3 comprises 15 residues. Trimming cost V 5 bases and J 2 bases; bases outside gene matches: 5. Remarks on this clonotype: The antigen remains undetermined.

The TCR comes from a young woman in good health. This rearrangement joins TRBV7-9 to TRBJ2-1; 8 bases are a match to TRBD2. The sequencing input was blood. The CDR3 DNA reads TGTGCCAGCAGCGGAGCGGGAGAAACCTACAATGAGCAGTTCTTC. Protein product: CASSGAGETYNEQFF.